The 28 T cell receptor beta chains in this list originate from one sample, sequenced in a study of cytomegalovirus exposure and HLA in healthy donors. In the PCR, 60 Vbeta and 13 Jbeta primers were used. Clones were sequenced by immunoSEQ multiplex PCR, and TCRdb holds only the in-frame ones, with some missing. There are 150,000 to 200,000 clones in the sample; approximately 70% occur only once, and around 3% lies in the top ten. Sample: PBMCs. The receptors shown here come from a woman aged 40 to 49 in good health and CMV-seropositive.

J is TRBJ1-2 and V is TRBV6-5, with 7 bases identical to TRBD1. Germline lookup yields CDR1 MNHEY and CDR2 SVGAGI. The CDR3 loop spans 14 amino acids. The V gene end was trimmed by 6 bases and the J gene end by 6 bases; junction bases not matched to a gene: 10. In nucleotides, the CDR3 is TGTGCCAGCAGCAAGTCCCGGGACAGAGATGGCTACACCTTC. Translation gives CASSKSRDRDGYTF.

This clone was picked up a small number of times. Mismatch with germline at one junction end may stem from a read error. Additional DNA sequences in this sample encode the identical CDR3. J is TRBJ2-7 and V is TRBV6-1; 9 bases fit TRBD1. Germline V gives CDR1 MNHNS, CDR2 SASEGT. This CDR3 spans 14 amino acids. The CDR3 sequence is CASSEGGQGYEQYF. The CDR3 region has the DNA TGTGCCAGCAGCGAAGGGGGACAGGGCTACGAGCAGTACTTC.

The V call is TRBV7-2, the J call TRBJ2-1, with 9 bases identical to TRBD2. CDR1 SGHTA and CDR2 FQGNSA come from the germline V gene. The CDR3 runs 15 residues. Losses at the gene ends were 5 bases for V and 4 bases for J; bases not matched to a gene: 6. The CDR3, as DNA: TGTGCCAGCAGCCGAGGCGGGAGGGCGTACAATGAGCAGTTCTTC. Its translation: CASSRGGRAYNEQFF.

The V call is TRBV5-4, the J call TRBJ2-7; D not resolved. The CDR3 spans 14 residues. The V gene lost 0 bases and the J gene lost 2 bases, with 9 bases spanning the gap. From germline, CDR1 is SGHNT and CDR2 YYREEE (reference sequence). CDR3 loop: CASSLVGSPYEQYF. DNA of the CDR3: TGTGCCAGCAGCTTGGTTGGTAGCCCCTACGAGCAGTACTTC.

The table lists this clone with a few counts. This chain connects TRBV5-4 to TRBJ1-2; D is uncertain. The V gene's germline CDR1 is SGHNT and CDR2 YYREEE (reference sequence). This CDR3 contains 15 residues. V dropped 0 bases and J dropped 2 bases, with 11 bases sitting between them. This chain's CDR3 is CASSLVQRVNYGYTF. The DNA of the CDR3 is TGTGCCAGCAGCTTGGTTCAGCGGGTAAACTATGGCTACACCTTC.

This rearrangement joins TRBV6-5 to TRBJ1-4; the D gene is possibly TRBD1 (5 bases). The germline V and J ends were trimmed by 0 bases and 6 bases, with 11 bases remaining between them. CDR1 is MNHEY, CDR2 SVGAGI, per germline. This CDR3 spans 15 amino acids. The CDR3 loop reads CASSYSQGRDEKLFF. The CDR3 nucleotides read TGTGCCAGCAGTTACTCCCAGGGAAGGGATGAAAAACTGTTTTTT.

V is TRBV28 and J is TRBJ1-5, with no clear D. CDR3 size: 12 residues. The V and J ends lost 8 bases and 5 bases respectively, with 10 bases between them. Per germline, CDR1 MDHEN and CDR2 SYDVKM. In DNA, the CDR3 is TGTGCCAGCGCGAGGGCCTATCAGCCCCAGCATTTT. This codes for CASARAYQPQHF.

V and J are TRBV6-5 and TRBJ1-2; 8 nucleotides match TRBD1. The CDR3 has 15 amino acids. Germline V gives CDR1 MNHEY, CDR2 SVGAGI. With V trimmed by 6 bases and J by 3 bases, 9 bases remained unmatched. The CDR3 DNA follows: TGTGCCAGCAGCCTGTCGACAGGGGTCTACTATGGCTACACCTTC. Amino acid sequence: CASSLSTGVYYGYTF.

J is TRBJ1-2 and V is TRBV6-5; a possible D gene is TRBD1 (5 bases). V gave up 6 bases and J gave up 4 bases, with 12 bases separating them. Germline V CDR1 and CDR2: MNHEY, SVGAGI. This CDR3 is built from 13 residues. CDR3 DNA sequence: TGTGCCAGCAGGCGTACCGGGGGCTATGGCTACACCTTC. Its translation: CASRRTGGYGYTF.

The chain links TRBV7-3 to TRBJ2-7; 7 bases are shared with TRBD2. V lost 5 bases, J lost 5 bases, and 12 bases stayed unmatched. The CDR3 extends over 15 amino acids. CDR1 SGHTA and CDR2 FQGTGA come from the germline V gene. The CDR3 region is CASSSMGGDADEQYF. In DNA form, the CDR3 reads TGTGCCAGCAGCAGTATGGGAGGGGATGCGGACGAGCAGTACTTC.

This chain joins TRBV6-1 and TRBJ2-5; 9 nucleotides line up with TRBD1. CDR3 length: 15 residues. CDR1 MNHNS and CDR2 SASEGT come from the germline V gene. J was trimmed by 5 bases and V by 4 bases; bases with no gene match: 8. CDR3 nucleotide sequence: TGTGCCAGCAGTGCCGTACAGGGGGCTGGCGAGACCCAGTACTTC. It yields the protein CASSAVQGAGETQYF.

V gene TRBV28 combines with J gene TRBJ2-7, with D maybe TRBD1 (6 bases). Germline CDR1 reads MDHEN; CDR2 reads SYDVKM. Trimming took 5 bases from V and 3 from J, leaving 14 bases between them. The CDR3 is 14 amino acids. The chain's CDR3 is CASSTPGTNYEQYF. CDR3 bases: TGTGCCAGCAGTACCCCCGGGACAAACTACGAGCAGTACTTC. Full variable domain (remainder filled in from reference TRBV28 and TRBJ2-7): DVKVTQSSRYLVKRTGEKVFLECVQDMDHENMFWYRQDPGLGLRLIYFSYDVKMKEKGDIPEGYSVSREKKERFSLILESASTNQTSMYLCASSTPGTNYEQYFGPGTRLTVT.

This chain uses TRBV7-9 with TRBJ2-5; weak D call: TRBD1 (5 bases). The CDR3 covers 14 residues. Trimming pared 1 base from V and 7 bases from J, leaving 13 bases between. Germline V gene data show CDR1 as SEHNR and CDR2 as FQNEAQ (reference sequence). CDR3 coding DNA: TGTGCCAGCAGCTTAGGACAGTCCCAGGGGACCCAGTACTTC. Translation: CASSLGQSQGTQYF.

The chain carries TRBV6-6 and TRBJ2-7; weak D call: TRBD2 (5 bases). Germline loops: CDR1 MNHNY, CDR2 SVGAGI (reference sequence). Trimming stripped 7 bases from V and 6 bases from J, with 16 bases between. This CDR3 comprises 13 residues. CDR3 sequence (DNA): TGTGCCAGCAACCTCCGGGGTATTAGCGAGCAGTACTTC. This sequence encodes CASNLRGISEQYF.

The rearrangement uses TRBV7-6 and TRBJ1-4, with TRBD1 identical over 8 bases. Germline V CDR1 and CDR2: SGHVS, FNYEAQ. Trimming cost V 3 bases and J 3 bases; bases outside gene matches: 0. The CDR3 loop spans 14 amino acids. The chain's CDR3 is CASSLTGANEKLFF. The CDR3 nucleotides are TGTGCCAGCAGCTTGACAGGGGCTAATGAAAAACTGTTTTTT.

The rearrangement joins TRBV7-6 to TRBJ2-2; a possible D gene is TRBD1 (6 bases). Per germline, CDR1 SGHVS and CDR2 FNYEAQ. V dropped 4 bases and J dropped 1 base, with 10 bases sitting between them. CDR3 length: 15 amino acids. CDR3 residues: CASSWGTMNTGELFF. CDR3 nucleotide sequence: TGTGCCAGCAGCTGGGGGACAATGAACACCGGGGAGCTGTTTTTT.

This clone occurred a few times. The chain couples TRBV6-6 to TRBJ1-5, with a possible D match to TRBD1 (6 bases). The CDR3 spans 14 residues. Germline loops: CDR1 MNHNY, CDR2 SVGAGI (reference sequence). V dropped 4 bases and J dropped 1 base, with 8 bases sitting between them. The CDR3: CASSLQGSNQPQHF. In DNA form, the CDR3 reads TGTGCCAGCAGTTTACAGGGAAGCAATCAGCCCCAGCATTTT.

V and J are TRBV19 and TRBJ1-2; 9 positions agree with TRBD1. The CDR3 extends over 13 amino acids. With 5 bases clipped from V and 8 bases from J, the junction kept 6 bases outside the gene matches. Germline V gene lookup returns CDR1 LNHDA and CDR2 SQIVND (reference sequence). The CDR3 coding sequence is TGTGCCAGTAGTCTACCGGGACAGGGAGGCTACACCTTC. It codes for CASSLPGQGGYTF.

The rearrangement joins TRBV28 to TRBJ2-1; 9 bases align to TRBD2. V lost 3 bases, J lost 6 bases, and 15 bases stayed unmatched. The CDR3 loop spans 18 amino acids. Germline CDR1 MDHEN, CDR2 SYDVKM. The CDR3 region is CASSFNRAFLAGTNEQFF. DNA of the CDR3: TGTGCCAGCAGTTTCAACAGGGCTTTCCTAGCGGGGACCAATGAGCAGTTCTTC. Drawing the rest from reference TRBV28 and TRBJ2-1, the complete variable domain is DVKVTQSSRYLVKRTGEKVFLECVQDMDHENMFWYRQDPGLGLRLIYFSYDVKMKEKGDIPEGYSVSREKKERFSLILESASTNQTSMYLCASSFNRAFLAGTNEQFFGPGTRLTVL.

This chain links TRBV2 with TRBJ1-4, with 8 bases that match TRBD1. V shed 3 bases and J 5 bases; nucleotides not matched to a gene: 5. The CDR3 consists of 15 residues. CDR1 and CDR2 (germline): SNHLY, FYNNEI. In nucleotides, the CDR3 is TGTGCCAGCAGTGACAGGGGGCGTATGAATGAAAAACTGTTTTTT. Its protein product is CASSDRGRMNEKLFF.

This clone was detected once. The V and J genes are TRBV11-2 and TRBJ2-2; 11 bases map to TRBD2. The CDR3 totals 15 residues. V lost 5 bases, J lost 6 bases, and 5 bases stayed unmatched. The germline CDR1 and CDR2 sequences are SGHAT and FQNNGV. The chain's CDR3 is CASSPTSGSPGELFF. CDR3 nucleotides: TGTGCCAGCAGCCCTACTAGCGGGAGCCCCGGGGAGCTGTTTTTT.

This clone has more than one count but fewer than ten. Germline is not matched at one junction end, which may reflect a read error. This sequence joins TRBV20-1 and TRBJ1-4, with 7 positions matching TRBD1. This CDR3 spans 11 amino acids. CDR1 DFQATT and CDR2 SNEGSKA come from the germline V gene (reference sequence). CDR3 loop: CSARDSIKGAF. The CDR3 DNA reads as TGCAGTGCTAGAGATTCCATAAAGGGGGCCTTT.

The V call is TRBV7-8, the J call TRBJ1-1; D unresolved. CDR3 length: 12 amino acids. Germline V gives CDR1 SGHVS, CDR2 FQNEAQ. V was cut by 8 bases and J by 5 bases, with 12 bases left in between. This CDR3 reads CASFGRGTEAFF. The CDR3 region has the DNA TGTGCCAGCTTTGGGAGAGGGACTGAAGCTTTCTTT.

This clone was observed a handful of times. The V gene is TRBV6-5, the J gene TRBJ1-2; D is ambiguous. The length of the CDR3 is 14 residues. Germline CDR1 and CDR2: MNHEY and SVGAGI. The V gene lost 5 bases and the J gene lost 3 bases, with 13 bases spanning the gap. CDR3 region: CASSLSRLDYGYTF. In nucleotides, the CDR3 is TGTGCCAGCAGTCTTTCCAGGTTAGACTATGGCTACACCTTC.

For this clone: The same CDR3 also results from other DNA sequences found in this sample. The chain is built from TRBV27 and TRBJ2-3; D uncertain. Germline CDR1 is MNHEY and CDR2 is SMNVEV (reference sequence). The CDR3 runs to 12 residues. Deletions cut 6 bases from V and 1 base from J, with 5 bases between. The CDR3 loop reads CASSPGTDTQYF. In nucleotides, the CDR3 is TGTGCCAGCAGCCCGGGCACAGATACGCAGTATTTT.

The V and J genes are TRBV7-3 and TRBJ2-1; 12 bases align to TRBD2. Per the germline V gene, CDR1 is SGHTA and CDR2 is FQGTGA. This CDR3 has 15 amino acids. V shed 4 bases, J shed 7 bases, and the junction held 5 bases outside the gene matches. CDR3 nucleotides: TGTGCCAGCAGCTCCGGACTAGCGGGAATAAATGAGCAGTTCTTC. Its protein is CASSSGLAGINEQFF. The full variable domain, completed using reference TRBV7-3 and TRBJ2-1, is GAGVSQTPSNKVTEKGKYVELRCDPISGHTALYWYRQSLGQGPEFLIYFQGTGAADDSGLPNDRFFAVRPEGSVSTLKIQRTERGDSAVYLCASSSGLAGINEQFFGPGTRLTVL.

This chain's CDR3 is CASSVGTIYEQYF. CDR3 in DNA: TGCGCCAGCAGCGTCGGGACAATCTACGAGCAGTACTTC. The chain uses TRBV5-1 and TRBJ2-7; D is perhaps TRBD1 (6 bases). Looked up from germline, CDR1 is SGHRS and CDR2 is YFSETQ. The CDR3 runs to 13 residues. V was pared by 4 bases and J by 3 bases, with 11 bases between. Filled out from reference TRBV5-1 and TRBJ2-7, the complete variable domain reads KAGVTQTPRYLIKTRGQQVTLSCSPISGHRSVSWYQQTPGQGLQFLFEYFSETQRNKGNFPGRFSGRQFSNSRSEMNVSTLELGDSALYLCASSVGTIYEQYFGPGTRLTVT.

The table lists this clone with a few counts. In nucleotides, the CDR3 is TGTGCCAGCATTCTACAGGGTGGGGGGAACACTGAAGCTTTCTTT. It specifies CASILQGGGNTEAFF. J is TRBJ1-1 and V is TRBV2; the D gene is possibly TRBD1 (6 bases). Germline V CDR1 and CDR2: SNHLY, FYNNEI. The ends were cut back, 7 bases at V and 1 base at J, with 16 bases in the middle. This CDR3 spans 15 amino acids.